What follows describes a single T cell receptor (beta chain). This specimen belongs to a study of OX40 agonist ivuxolimab in advanced cancers. Background on the study: Given to patients was ivuxolimab, an agonistic anti-OX40 (CD134) antibody.

CDR1 is SGHTA, CDR2 FQGNSA, per germline. The CDR3 spans 15 residues. The germline V and J ends were trimmed by 5 bases and 2 bases, with 12 bases remaining between them. The table came from immunoSEQ multiplex PCR; TCRdb's copy has only in-frame clones and leaves some out. The table records approximately 76,000 clones, roughly nine tenths of them present only once. Here the sequenced sample was CD4+ or CD8+ T cells sorted from blood, taken in a trial of the OX40 agonist ivuxolimab. The sequence was obtained from an adult with an advanced solid tumor such as melanoma, head and neck, liver or kidney cancer. The rearrangement joins TRBV7-2 to TRBJ2-2; TRBD1 might be the D (6 bases). The CDR3 DNA reads TGTGCCAGCAGCCCTCAGGGGCGAAACACCGGGGAGCTGTTTTTT. This translates into CASSPQGRNTGELFF.